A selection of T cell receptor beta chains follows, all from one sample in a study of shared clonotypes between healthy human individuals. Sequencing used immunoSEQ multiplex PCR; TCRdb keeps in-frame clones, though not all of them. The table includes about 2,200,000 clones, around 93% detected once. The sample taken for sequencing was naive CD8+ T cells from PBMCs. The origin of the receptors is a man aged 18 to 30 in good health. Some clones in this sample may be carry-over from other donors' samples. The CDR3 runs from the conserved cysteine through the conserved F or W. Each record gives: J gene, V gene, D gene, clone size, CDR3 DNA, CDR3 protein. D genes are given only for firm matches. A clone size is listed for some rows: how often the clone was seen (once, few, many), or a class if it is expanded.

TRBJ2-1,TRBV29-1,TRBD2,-,TGCAGCGTCGACCGACTAGCGGGAGGGCCCAATGAGCAGTTCTTC,CSVDRLAGGPNEQFF
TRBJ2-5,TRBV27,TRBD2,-,TGTGCCAGCAGTTTGGGGAGGGCGGGGGAGACCCAGTACTTC,CASSLGRAGETQYF
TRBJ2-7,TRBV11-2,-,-,TGTGCCAGCAGCTTAGTGGGGGTCCTAACCACCTACGAGCAGTACTTC,CASSLVGVLTTYEQYF
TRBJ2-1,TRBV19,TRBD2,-,TGTGCCAGTAGTCTGCTAGCGGACGTCTGGAATGAGCAGTTCTTC,CASSLLADVWNEQFF
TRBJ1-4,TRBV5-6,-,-,TGTGCCAGCAGCTTGGCCGGGGGCCCAGCGGAAGAAAAACTGTTTTTT,CASSLAGGPAEEKLFF
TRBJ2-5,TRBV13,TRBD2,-,TGTGCCAGCAGCTCGAGAATACACTTAGCGGGAGAGGAGGAGACCCAGTACTTC,CASSSRIHLAGEEETQYF
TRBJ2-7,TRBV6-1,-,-,TGTGCCAGCAGTGAAACGGGACTGAGCTCCTACGAGCAGTACTTC,CASSETGLSSYEQYF
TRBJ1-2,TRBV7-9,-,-,TGTGCCAGCAGCTCACTAACAGACCGCGCTAACTATGGCTACACCTTC,CASSSLTDRANYGYTF
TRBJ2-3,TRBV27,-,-,TGTGCCAGCAGTTTTTTACAGACCCACGGCACAGATACGCAGTATTTT,CASSFLQTHGTDTQYF
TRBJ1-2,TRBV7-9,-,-,TGTGCCAGCAGCCAATCGCGCGGGGGGCGACATGGCTACACCTTC,CASSQSRGGRHGYTF
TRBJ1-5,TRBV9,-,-,TGTGCCAGCAGCGTAGCGGGGACTAAAAATCAGCCCCAGCATTTT,CASSVAGTKNQPQHF
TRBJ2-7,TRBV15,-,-,TGTGCCACCAGCATTGGCATGGGACTCTACGAGCAGTACTTC,CATSIGMGLYEQYF
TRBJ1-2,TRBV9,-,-,TGTGCCAGCAGCCCCTGGGACTCAAACTATGGCTACACCTTC,CASSPWDSNYGYTF
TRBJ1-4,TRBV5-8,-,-,TGTGCCAGCAGCGCCCGGGACCCAAATGAAAAACTGTTTTTT,CASSARDPNEKLFF
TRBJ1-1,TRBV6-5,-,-,TGTGCCAGCAGTGACCACACTGAAGCTTTCTTT,CASSDHTEAFF
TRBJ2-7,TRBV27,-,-,TGTGCCAGCAGTTTGCAGGGGTCCGGCTACGAGCAGTACTTC,CASSLQGSGYEQYF
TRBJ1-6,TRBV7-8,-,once,TGTGCCAGCAGCTCCGAAGACAGCCGATATTCACCCCTCCACTTT,CASSSEDSRYSPLHF
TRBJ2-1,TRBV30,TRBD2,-,TGTGCCTGGAGTGAGACTAGCGGGTGGAATGAGCAGTTCTTC,CAWSETSGWNEQFF
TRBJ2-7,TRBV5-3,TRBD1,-,TGTGCCAGAAGCCTTGGACAGGCCTACGAGCAGTACTTC,CARSLGQAYEQYF
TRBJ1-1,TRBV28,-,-,TGTGCCAGCAGTCTCCCCCCGGGAGGGTTGAAGAACACTGAAGCTTTCTTT,CASSLPPGGLKNTEAFF
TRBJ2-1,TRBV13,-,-,TGTGCCAGCAGCTCCCGATCCTCCGGAAGCCTCAATGAGCAGTTCTTC,CASSSRSSGSLNEQFF
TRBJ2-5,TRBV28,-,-,TGTGCCAGCAGTTCTCCGGGGTGGGAAGAGACCCAGTACTTC,CASSSPGWEETQYF
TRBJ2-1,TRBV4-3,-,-,TGCGCCAGCAGCCAAATCGCGATAGCGGCTCACAATGAGCAGTTCTTC,CASSQIAIAAHNEQFF
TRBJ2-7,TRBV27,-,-,TGTGCCAGCAGTCCCGTCTACGAGCAGTACTTC,CASSPVYEQYF
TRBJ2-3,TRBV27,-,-,TGTGCCAGCCCCGAAGGAGACTCCACAGATACGCAGTATTTT,CASPEGDSTDTQYF
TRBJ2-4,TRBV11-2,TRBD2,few,TGTGCCAGCAGCTTCCCGGCCGGGGGGTTCCCGAACATTCAGTACTTC,CASSFPAGGFPNIQYF
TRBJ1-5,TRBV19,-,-,TGTGCCAGTAGAATCAATAGCAATCAGCCCCAGCATTTT,CASRINSNQPQHF
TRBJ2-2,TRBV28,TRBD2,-,TGTGCCAGCAGTTTATCGGGAGGGAGCGGGGAGCTGTTTTTT,CASSLSGGSGELFF
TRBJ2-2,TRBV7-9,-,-,TGTGCCAGCAGCTTAATCAGCGGGCCGGGCGGGGAGCTGTTTTTT,CASSLISGPGGELFF
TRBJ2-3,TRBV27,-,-,TGTGCCAGCAGACGACTCGGCTGGGGCACAGATACGCAGTATTTT,CASRRLGWGTDTQYF
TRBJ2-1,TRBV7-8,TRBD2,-,TGTGCCAGCAGCTTAACAGCGGGGAGCTCCTACAATGAGCAGTTCTTC,CASSLTAGSSYNEQFF
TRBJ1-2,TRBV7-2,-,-,TGTGCCAGCAGGGCTAGACAGGTGGAGGGGACTAACTATGGCTACACCTTC,CASRARQVEGTNYGYTF